A single sample gave rise to the 22 T cell receptor beta chains below, sequenced in a study of T-cell memory formation after mild COVID-19 (dated by TCRdb to the early 2020s). The receptor library was made with 5' RACE. Sequencer: Illumina NovaSeq 6000. The raw public data were reprocessed by TCRdb itself: fastp quality trimming at Q25, MiXCR clonotype calling, in-frame beta chains only. For every CDR3 protein sequence, its rows merge into one entry that carries the most common genes and DNA. Across this sample there are about half a million distinct CDR3 sequences, with about 18% seen only once. More than 9% of the sample comes from the top ten. The specimen sequenced was PBMCs or a T cell subset sorted from them (not recorded which). The receptors were sampled from an adult woman who had mild COVID-19 (a few samples of this study predate the infection). The sample titles of this study are shuffled in the database, so cell type and time point are left out; the donor was told from shared clones.

This chain uses TRBV7-9 with TRBJ2-2, with 7 positions matching TRBD1. V was clipped by 11 bases and J by 5 bases; unmatched bases: 11. This CDR3 has 14 amino acids. From germline, CDR1 is SEHNR and CDR2 FQNEAQ (reference sequence). CDR3 nucleotides: TGTGCCGGTACGACAGGGAGTAGGACCGGGGAGCTGTTTTTT. Its protein product is CAGTTGSRTGELFF.

This clonotype was seen only a few times. A much larger clonotype is one base distant, so this may be a read error. The chain joins TRBV29-1 to TRBJ2-5; no clear D gene. This CDR3 has 14 amino acids. V shed 4 bases and J shed 2 bases, with 14 bases lying between them. The germline V gene encodes CDR1 SQVTM and CDR2 ANQGSEA. The CDR3 DNA sequence: TGCAGCGTTGGTCTAAGGGTGGGACAAGAGACCCAGTACTTC. Translation gives CSVGLRVGQETQYF.

The J gene is TRBJ2-1, the V gene TRBV24-1; D is perhaps TRBD2 (6 bases). The CDR3 covers 12 residues. Germline V gene sequence: CDR1 KGHDR, CDR2 SFDVKD. With 7 bases removed from V and 5 bases from J, the gap between germline ends came to 8 bases. The CDR3 DNA reads as TGTGCCACCAGCCGACTAGACAATGAGCAGTTCTTC. Its translation: CATSRLDNEQFF.

This clonotype has only a few counts. The chain carries TRBV27 and TRBJ1-5; D might be TRBD1 (6 bases). With 8 bases removed from V and 4 bases from J, the gap between germline ends came to 27 bases. This CDR3 is built from 18 residues. The germline gives CDR1 MNHEY, CDR2 SMNVEV (reference sequence). The CDR3 DNA reads as TGTGCCAGCTCCCCCACCCTTGGGACACCAAATAGGAATCAGCCCCAGCATTTT. Residues: CASSPTLGTPNRNQPQHF.

V and J are TRBV5-5 and TRBJ1-1, with D hard to call. Germline V CDR1 and CDR2: SGHKS, YYEKEE (reference sequence). The CDR3 runs to 16 residues. V was trimmed by 4 bases and J by 1 base, leaving 17 bases between them. The CDR3 spells CASSLGYGPWNTEAFF. The CDR3 DNA sequence: TGTGCCAGCAGCCTGGGTTATGGCCCCTGGAACACTGAAGCTTTCTTT.

This clonotype came up a few times. The chain is built from TRBV9 and TRBJ2-1; D ambiguous. V lost 4 bases to trimming and J lost 6 bases, with 5 bases between them. Germline CDR1 is SGDLS and CDR2 is YYNGEE. The CDR3 covers 11 residues. Here the CDR3 reads CASSNINEQFF. The CDR3 DNA reads TGTGCCAGCAGCAACATCAATGAGCAGTTCTTC.

The sample holds a few counts of this clonotype. The chain is built from TRBV12-3 or TRBV12-4 and TRBJ2-7, with 7 bases that match TRBD1. CDR3 size: 15 residues. The V segment lost 0 bases and the J segment 4 bases; nucleotides outside the gene matches: 6. CDR3 loop: CASSLAQGQWYEQYF. In DNA, the CDR3 is TGTGCCAGCAGTTTAGCACAGGGGCAATGGTACGAGCAGTACTTC.

There are a few counts of this clonotype. The genes are TRBV3-1 and TRBJ1-5, with 7 bases identical to TRBD1. The junction had 16 bases not matched to a gene; V was cut back by 6 bases and J by 2 bases. The CDR3 consists of 18 residues. Germline assignment: CDR1 LGHDT and CDR2 YNNKEL (reference sequence). In DNA, the CDR3 is TGTGCCAGCAGAAGGGCAGGGGGATTAACCTCACGCAATCAGCCCCAGCATTTT. Protein product: CASRRAGGLTSRNQPQHF.

In this sample, this clonotype turned up a few times. The chain carries TRBV2 and TRBJ2-7; 9 positions match TRBD1. The germline CDR1 and CDR2 sequences are SNHLY and FYNNEI. The CDR3 is made up of 13 amino acids. Trimming removed 5 bases from V and 5 bases from J; junction bases left unmatched: 4. In DNA, the CDR3 is TGTGCCAGCAGTTTGGACAGGGGCAACGAGCAGTACTTC. Translating gives CASSLDRGNEQYF.

This chain uses TRBV3-1 with TRBJ2-3; the D gene is possibly TRBD2 (6 bases). The CDR3 loop spans 18 amino acids. The V end was cut by 4 bases, the J end by 0 bases, with 20 bases between. Germline V gene lookup returns CDR1 LGHDT and CDR2 YNNKEL (reference sequence). CDR3 in DNA: TGTGCCAGCAGCCCAGAGCTCGGGAGTAAACCCAGCACAGATACGCAGTATTTT. Amino acid sequence: CASSPELGSKPSTDTQYF.

The chain has TRBV20-1 and TRBJ2-5, with 7 bases aligning to TRBD2. Germline CDR1 DFQATT, CDR2 SNEGSKA (reference sequence). The CDR3 runs to 15 residues. V trimming: 4 bases; J trimming: 5 bases; junction bases outside the gene matches: 13. The DNA of the CDR3 is TGCAGTGCTACCCCTACGGGGGGACCGAGGGAGACCCAGTACTTC. It translates to CSATPTGGPRETQYF.

This clonotype has more than one count but fewer than ten. The J gene is TRBJ1-6, the V gene TRBV5-4; 9 positions agree with TRBD1. J gave up 9 bases and V 3 bases, and 4 bases lay outside the gene matches. This CDR3 has 14 amino acids. CDR1 and CDR2 (germline): SGHNT, YYREEE (reference sequence). The CDR3 bases are TGTGCCAGCAGCTCAACAGGGGGCTCTTCACCCCTCCACTTT. It specifies CASSSTGGSSPLHF.

V usage is TRBV19 and J usage is TRBJ2-7; D might be TRBD1 (5 bases). CDR1 LNHDA and CDR2 SQIVND come from the germline V gene (reference sequence). The CDR3 spans 14 residues. Deletions cut 1 base from V and 2 bases from J, with 9 bases between. CDR3 in DNA: TGTGCCAGTAGTATAGGGGGCAGACCCTACGAGCAGTACTTC. It codes for CASSIGGRPYEQYF.

The rearrangement uses TRBV20-1 and TRBJ2-4, with 11 positions matching TRBD1. Looked up from germline, CDR1 is DFQATT and CDR2 is SNEGSKA (reference sequence). J was trimmed by 8 bases and V by 5 bases; bases with no gene match: 8. The CDR3 has 14 residues. In nucleotides, the CDR3 is TGCAGTGCTGGGGACAGGGGGGGAAGTTACATTCAGTACTTC. Protein product: CSAGDRGGSYIQYF.

There are many counts of this clonotype. The V and J genes are TRBV24-1 and TRBJ2-5; 9 bases line up with TRBD2. Germline CDR1 KGHDR, CDR2 SFDVKD. The CDR3 is made up of 16 amino acids. The V gene end was trimmed by 3 bases and the J gene end by 5 bases; junction bases not matched to a gene: 9. The CDR3 loop is CATSDPIAGAEETQYF. The CDR3 coding sequence is TGTGCCACCAGTGATCCAATAGCGGGAGCCGAGGAGACCCAGTACTTC.

V and J are TRBV7-9 and TRBJ2-4; D gene unclear. Per the germline V gene, CDR1 is SEHNR and CDR2 is FQNEAQ (reference sequence). V shed 4 bases and J shed 3 bases, with 16 bases lying between them. CDR3 length: 16 residues. CDR3 DNA sequence: TGTGCCAGCAGCTCCCAAAATGGGGAAGGCAAAAACATTCAGTACTTC. Residues: CASSSQNGEGKNIQYF.

This chain links TRBV27 with TRBJ2-7; 8 nucleotides agree with TRBD1. CDR3 length: 16 residues. V dropped 1 base and J dropped 5; count of bases not matched to a gene: 10. Germline V gene data show CDR1 as MNHEY and CDR2 as SMNVEV (reference sequence). The DNA for the CDR3 is TGTGCCAGCAGTTTATGGGCGGGACAGGCTCCCCACGAGCAGTACTTC. This gives the protein CASSLWAGQAPHEQYF.

The chain uses TRBV29-1 and TRBJ2-3, with 8 nucleotides matching TRBD1. CDR1 and CDR2 from the germline V gene are SQVTM and ANQGSEA. V shed 4 bases and J 0 bases; nucleotides not matched to a gene: 6. The CDR3 length is 15 residues. The CDR3 DNA sequence: TGCAGCGTTGGACAGGGGTACCTTAGCACAGATACGCAGTATTTT. Translating gives CSVGQGYLSTDTQYF.

This clonotype appeared many times. The V call is TRBV11-1, the J call TRBJ2-7; tentatively, D is TRBD1 (6 bases). This CDR3 region has 18 residues. Germline CDR1 SGHAT, CDR2 FQDESV (reference sequence). V was trimmed by 4 bases and J by 5 bases, leaving 27 bases between them. CDR3 DNA sequence: TGTGCCAGCAGCTCCACACGCCACGGGAACCGGGACATGAACGAGCAGTACTTC. Its translation: CASSSTRHGNRDMNEQYF.

The table lists this clonotype with a few counts. The rearrangement joins TRBV2 to TRBJ2-5; 7 positions match TRBD1. Germline CDR1 is SNHLY and CDR2 is FYNNEI. The CDR3 runs to 14 residues. V lost 5 bases to trimming and J lost 2 bases; unmatched junction nucleotides: 5. The chain's CDR3 is CASSPDRAQETQYF. CDR3 DNA sequence: TGTGCCAGCAGTCCTGACAGGGCTCAAGAGACCCAGTACTTC. The full variable domain, in which reference TRBV2 and TRBJ2-5 provide the parts outside the CDR3, is EPEVTQTPSHQVTQMGQEVILRCVPISNHLYFYWYRQILGQKVEFLVSFYNNEISEKSEIFDDQFSVERPDGSNFTLKIRSTKLEDSAMYFCASSPDRAQETQYFGPGTRLLVL.

V and J are TRBV3-1 and TRBJ1-3; 9 bases are a match to TRBD1. This CDR3 has 16 amino acids. The V gene end was trimmed by 0 bases and the J gene end by 2 bases; junction bases not matched to a gene: 2. Germline V gene data show CDR1 as LGHDT and CDR2 as YNNKEL (reference sequence). The CDR3 is CASSQEGQGAGNTIYF. The CDR3 DNA reads as TGTGCCAGCAGCCAAGAGGGACAGGGAGCTGGAAACACCATATATTTT.

This clonotype was counted at least ten times. The chain uses TRBV6-5 and TRBJ1-6, with a weak D call TRBD1 (5 bases). Trimming pared 6 bases from V and 5 bases from J, leaving 11 bases between. Germline V gene sequence: CDR1 MNHEY, CDR2 SVGAGI. This CDR3 comprises 14 residues. In DNA form, the CDR3 reads TGTGCCAGCAGGCAGGGCGGAAATAATTCACCCCTCCACTTT. It translates to CASRQGGNNSPLHF.